This TCR beta chain was recorded in a study of T cell responses to AZD1222 COVID-19 vaccine. Study as a whole: Second doses that came at about 4 or about 12 weeks were put together. Study results and caveats: In all cases, repertoires were sampled only after the peak T cell response. Possibly, clonal diversity was underestimated; donors were largely white British and included more females. Spike was spanned by vaccine-associated CD4 TCRs, with dominance at 160-218 and 743-854.

Clones were read by immunoSEQ multiplex PCR, and TCRdb kept only the in-frame ones, dropping some. The profile covers about 99,000 clones, with approximately 94% appearing a single time and roughly 13% taken by the ten largest. The germline CDR1 and CDR2 sequences are KGHSH and LQKENI. The CDR3 contains 13 residues. V dropped 2 bases and J dropped 0 bases, with 4 bases sitting between them. On this clone: Its specificity is not known.

This receptor was taken from an adult in good health. The gene calls are TRBV18 and TRBJ1-1; no definite D call. This specimen consisted of peripheral blood, obtained on day 0 of AZD1222 vaccination. CDR3 in amino acids: CASSPSMNTEAFF. CDR3 nucleotide sequence: TGTGCCAGCTCACCATCCATGAACACTGAAGCTTTCTTT. Complete variable domain (other parts from reference TRBV18 and TRBJ1-1): NAGVMQNPRHLVRRRGQEARLRCSPMKGHSHVYWYRQLPEEGLKFMVYLQKENIIDESGMPKERFSAEFPKEGPSILRIQQVVRGDSAAYFCASSPSMNTEAFFGQGTRLTVV.